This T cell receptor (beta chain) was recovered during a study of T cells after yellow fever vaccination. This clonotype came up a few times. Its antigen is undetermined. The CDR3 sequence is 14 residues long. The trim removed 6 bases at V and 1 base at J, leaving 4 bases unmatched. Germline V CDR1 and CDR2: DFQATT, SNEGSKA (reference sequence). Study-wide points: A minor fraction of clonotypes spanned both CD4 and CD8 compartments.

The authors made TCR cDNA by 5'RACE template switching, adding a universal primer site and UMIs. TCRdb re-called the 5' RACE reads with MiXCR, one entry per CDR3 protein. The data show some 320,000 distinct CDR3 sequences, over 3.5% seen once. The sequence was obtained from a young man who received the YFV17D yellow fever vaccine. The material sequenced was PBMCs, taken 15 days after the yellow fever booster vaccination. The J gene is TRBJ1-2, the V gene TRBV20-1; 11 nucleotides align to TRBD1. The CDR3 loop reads CSAGDRGYNYGYTF. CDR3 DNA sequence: TGCAGTGCAGGGGACAGGGGGTATAACTATGGCTACACCTTC.